The 9 T cell receptor beta chains reported below all come from one sample, sequenced in a study of blood T cells in healthy people across ages. Together with a sample-barcoded 5' primer, a J-beta primer mix was included in a second PCR lasting roughly 6 to 12 cycles. From the 5' RACE reads, TCRdb called clonotypes with MiXCR, one entry per CDR3 protein. The sample has just over 800,000 distinct CDR3 sequences, 60% to 80% seen once. The sequencing input was blood. The receptor set was obtained from a man aged 30 to 45 in good health.

This sequence joins TRBV10-3 and TRBJ2-7; D not certain. The CDR3 is 15 residues long. Germline V gene sequence: CDR1 ENHRY, CDR2 SYGVKD. The V gene lost 0 bases and the J gene lost 1 base, with 10 bases spanning the gap. The CDR3 DNA reads TGTGCCATCAGTGAGTCGTCCTCTCAATCCTACGAGCAGTACTTC. Its translation is CAISESSSQSYEQYF.

This clonotype was counted a single time. This chain joins TRBV2 and TRBJ2-7, with TRBD2 matching 10 bases. The J call may not be correct, given that the DNA end is closer to TRBJ2-4. The CDR3 is 16 residues long. Germline V gene lookup returns CDR1 SNHLY and CDR2 FYNNEI. The CDR3 is CASSSASGGEVNIQYF. As DNA, the CDR3 is TGTGCCAGCAGCTCCGCTAGCGGGGGAGAAGTAAACATTCAGTACTTC.

The rearrangement links TRBV4-1 to TRBJ2-7; 8 bases fit TRBD1. V trimming: 0 bases; J trimming: 3 bases; junction bases outside the gene matches: 7. Germline lookup yields CDR1 MGHRA and CDR2 YSYEKL. The CDR3 length is 16 residues. In nucleotides, the CDR3 is TGCGCCAGCAGCCAAGATGCCGGGACAGGAGACTACGAGCAGTACTTC. Translating gives CASSQDAGTGDYEQYF.

The chain joins TRBV7-9 to TRBJ2-5, with 9 bases that match TRBD2. The ends lost 7 bases at V and 5 bases at J; junction bases unmatched: 20. The germline gives CDR1 SEHNR, CDR2 FQNEAQ (reference sequence). This CDR3 has 18 amino acids. This CDR3 is CASTLARGGAWVRETQYF. DNA for the CDR3: TGTGCCAGCACCCTCGCCCGCGGGGGGGCCTGGGTCCGGGAGACCCAGTACTTC.

This clonotype was detected many times. V is TRBV28 and J is TRBJ2-6; 7 bases line up with TRBD1. The ends lost 5 bases at V and 0 bases at J; junction bases unmatched: 4. This CDR3 contains 16 residues. Germline CDR1 is MDHEN and CDR2 is SYDVKM. Here the CDR3 reads CASSGGQLSGANVLTF. CDR3 DNA sequence: TGTGCCAGCAGTGGGGGACAGCTCTCTGGGGCCAACGTCCTGACTTTC.

Turning to this clonotype: This may be a read error: a much more frequent sequence differs by one nucleotide. CDR3 coding DNA: TGTGCCAGCAGTGTTCGCGGAAGGGAGAACGAGCAGTACTTC. It is translated as CASSVRGRENEQYF. V and J are TRBV2 and TRBJ2-7; the D gene is possibly TRBD2 (5 bases). This CDR3 comprises 14 residues. Germline V CDR1 and CDR2: SNHLY, FYNNEI. V was trimmed by 4 bases and J by 5 bases, leaving 15 bases between them. The entire variable domain, with the rest obtained from reference TRBV2 and TRBJ2-7, is as follows: EPEVTQTPSHQVTQMGQEVILRCVPISNHLYFYWYRQILGQKVEFLVSFYNNEISEKSEIFDDQFSVERPDGSNFTLKIRSTKLEDSAMYFCASSVRGRENEQYFGPGTRLTVT.

This chain connects TRBV20-1 to TRBJ2-7; D not resolved. The CDR3 runs to 10 residues. Deletions cut 5 bases from V and 3 bases from J, with 5 bases between. In germline, CDR1 is DFQATT, CDR2 SNEGSKA (reference sequence). The CDR3 reads CSAPIYEQYF. The CDR3 region has the DNA TGCAGTGCTCCGATCTACGAGCAGTACTTC.

Comments on this clonotype: A read error may produce the germline difference seen at one junction end. DNA of the CDR3: TGCAGTGCTGGAGACAGGGTAAGCACTGAAGCTTTCTTT. Its protein is CSAGDRVSTEAFF. The rearrangement uses TRBV20-1 and TRBJ1-1, with 7 bases lining up with TRBD1. The CDR3 has 13 residues. The germline CDR1 and CDR2 sequences are DFQATT and SNEGSKA (reference sequence).

The chain carries TRBV20-1 and TRBJ1-5; no definite D call. Germline CDR1 and CDR2: DFQATT and SNEGSKA (reference sequence). With 3 bases removed from V and 1 base from J, the gap between germline ends came to 10 bases. CDR3 length: 14 residues. CDR3 residues: CSARSAVSNQPQHF. CDR3 nucleotides: TGCAGTGCTAGGTCGGCAGTCAGCAATCAGCCCCAGCATTTT.